This T cell receptor (beta chain) was obtained from a study of blood T cell repertoires in COVID-19. Overall study context: Italy, Spain and the United States were the sources of the convalescent and acute COVID-19 samples. Sources were T cells, B-cell-depleted T cells, or PBMCs; the material itself was cDNA or gDNA.

Authors' data handling: Reference gene primer amplification gave nucleated cell count estimates. Profiling relied on immunoSEQ multiplex PCR, and the TCRdb table lists in-frame clones only, not all of them. D and trimming were read from the DNA, whereas the V and J calls and clone size are those reported in that table. The table has approximately 260,000 clones, over 65% seen once; the top ten hold over 4.5%. The CDR3 runs 14 residues. Germline V gives CDR1 MGHRA, CDR2 YSYEKL. Losses at the gene ends were 0 bases for V and 13 bases for J; bases not matched to a gene: 9. This chain links TRBV4-1 with TRBJ2-4, with 7 bases aligning to TRBD2. The receptor comes from a man aged 55-75 years who had recovered from COVID-19. The source material was peripheral blood. DNA for the CDR3: TGCGCCAGCAGCCAAGACCTCCTACCGGGACTACAGTACTTC. It codes for CASSQDLLPGLQYF.